The 10 T cell receptor beta chains below were found in one sample sequenced in a study of breast tumors, draining lymph nodes, adjacent tissues listed by TCRdb under 2016. The lymph node samples were taken from the axillary draining lymph nodes of breast cancer patients. The library was prepared using multiplex PCR. Sequencing took place on an Illumina HiSeq 2000. In TCRdb, the public reads were trimmed at Q25 with fastp and aligned with MiXCR, with productive beta chains retained. Rows are combined by CDR3 protein, so each entry shows the most common genes and DNA. The sample table records some 110,000 distinct CDR3 sequences; more than 30% of these occur just once. Clones ranked in the top ten supply approximately 5% of the sample. The specimen sequenced was axillary lymph node tissue. These receptors were taken from a female donor with breast cancer. Some clones in this sample may be carry-over from other donors' samples.

This clonotype came up many times. This chain connects TRBV18 to TRBJ2-7; no reliable D call. Germline V gene lookup returns CDR1 KGHSH and CDR2 LQKENI. This CDR3 is built from 13 residues. Trimming removed 3 bases from V and 3 bases from J, with 9 bases in between. CDR3 sequence (DNA): TGTGCCAGCTCACCCGACATAAGCTACGAGCAGTACTTC. Its translation is CASSPDISYEQYF.

This clonotype was observed at least ten times. This rearrangement joins TRBV12-3 or TRBV12-4 to TRBJ1-2; TRBD1 might be the D (6 bases). The V end was cut by 7 bases, the J end by 6 bases, with 21 bases between. CDR3 length: 15 residues. CDR3 DNA sequence: TGTGCCAGCATCAACTGGGGGGCAGGGGAGGATGGCTACACCTTC. It codes for CASINWGAGEDGYTF.

This clonotype was counted many times. The chain is built from TRBV5-1 and TRBJ1-2; D unclear. Germline V gene data show CDR1 as SGHRS and CDR2 as YFSETQ. The CDR3 sequence is 15 residues long. Trimming took off 5 bases at V and 0 bases at J, with 14 bases between the two ends. The CDR3 region has the DNA TGCGCCAGCAGAAGGGTCACGTTAGCTAACTATGGCTACACCTTC. Residues: CASRRVTLANYGYTF.

The chain is built from TRBV2 and TRBJ2-3; D uncertain. The CDR3 has 14 residues. Trimming removed 9 bases at V and 4 bases at J, with 17 bases between. CDR1 and CDR2 (germline): SNHLY, FYNNEI. The CDR3 loop is CARSPASGSDTQYF. The CDR3 nucleotides are TGTGCCAGATCACCGGCGAGTGGGTCAGATACGCAGTATTTT.

This clonotype was observed many times. This chain connects TRBV6-5 to TRBJ2-7; D might be TRBD2 (6 bases). The CDR3 is made up of 15 amino acids. V was clipped by 6 bases and J by 2 bases, with 17 bases between them. Per the germline V gene, CDR1 is MNHEY and CDR2 is SVGAGI. The CDR3: CASSPTGGATYEQYF. The CDR3 bases are TGTGCCAGCAGCCCAACGGGCGGGGCTACCTACGAGCAGTACTTC.

The chain links TRBV7-3 to TRBJ2-1, with 13 bases matching TRBD2. The CDR3 runs to 18 residues. V shed 0 bases, J shed 8 bases, and the junction held 10 bases outside the gene matches. The germline V gene has CDR1 SGHTA and CDR2 FQGTGA. This CDR3 is CASSLTSTSGGAPDEQFF. The CDR3 bases are TGTGCCAGCAGCTTAACCTCTACTAGCGGGGGGGCCCCGGATGAGCAGTTCTTC.

This clonotype was seen at least ten times. The chain has TRBV10-3 and TRBJ2-2; 9 bases agree with TRBD1. V was pared by 4 bases and J by 6 bases, with 0 bases of the junction left unmatched. Germline CDR1 is ENHRY and CDR2 is SYGVKD. The CDR3 loop spans 13 amino acids. CDR3 in DNA: TGTGCCATCAGTGGACAGGGGGCCGGGGAGCTGTTTTTT. It codes for CAISGQGAGELFF.

This clonotype showed up many times. The gene calls are TRBV20-1 and TRBJ1-6, with TRBD1 identical over 8 bases. Trimming cost V 4 bases and J 7 bases; bases outside gene matches: 6. The CDR3 has 14 amino acids. The germline V gene encodes CDR1 DFQATT and CDR2 SNEGSKA (reference sequence). The CDR3 sequence: CSATSGGWNSPLHF. The CDR3 region has the DNA TGCAGTGCTACCTCAGGGGGCTGGAATTCACCCCTCCACTTT.

The chain couples TRBV4-1 to TRBJ1-1; D might be TRBD1 (6 bases). CDR3 size: 15 residues. V lost 3 bases and J 3 bases, leaving 14 bases between the germline ends. CDR1 and CDR2 from the germline V gene are MGHRA and YSYEKL. CDR3 DNA: TGCGCCAGCAGCCAGAAGGGGGGTCTTCACACTGAAGCTTTCTTT. It translates to CASSQKGGLHTEAFF.

This clonotype has ten or more counts. The J gene is TRBJ2-1, the V gene TRBV12-5, with D perhaps TRBD1 (6 bases). CDR1 and CDR2 (germline): LGHNT, FRNRAP. Trimming took off 3 bases at V and 3 bases at J, with 12 bases between the two ends. The CDR3 contains 15 residues. DNA of the CDR3: TGTGCTAGTGGTTTTCTAGGGGGTAGCTACAATGAGCAGTTCTTC. Its protein product is CASGFLGGSYNEQFF.